This TCR gamma chain comes out of a study of Vδ1+ human thymocytes (dated by TCRdb to between 2017 and 2018). Study-wide context: As a data resource, the study described the mRNA-level TRG and TRD CDR3 repertoires found in highly purified Vdelta1+ thymocytes taken from young children. Validation of the multiplex-based CDR3 amplicon strategy against 5'RACE-based CDR3 amplicon generation methods had been performed previously.

Ends trimmed: V by 3 bases, J by 4 bases; bases unmatched to a gene: 9. The germline V gene specifies EGSNGY as CDR1 and YDSYNSKV as CDR2. Taken from cysteine to phenylalanine, the CDR3 has 14 residues. Of all the DNA, just the CDR3 is kept, 42 bases in frame from base 1. Thymic samples were depleted of alphabeta T cells, then CD3+ TCRVdelta1+ TCRVdelta2- thymocytes were FACS-sorted. The purity of the sorted Vdelta1+ thymocytes was between roughly 97% and 99.6%. Thymic specimens came from 8 or 9 paediatric patients undergoing corrective cardiac surgery, aged from 5 days to 15 months. After the thymic tissue was dispersed, mononuclear cells were isolated using a Histopaque-1077 density gradient. For staining, the antibodies used were anti-TCRVdelta1 clone TS8.2, anti-TCRVdelta2 clone B6, anti-CD3 clone HIT3a and anti-TCRalphabeta clone IP26. Results and caveats for the whole study, not just this receptor: Although sort purity was high, approximately 20% of thymic TRD sequences were Vdelta2 (with a few Vdelta3), in contrast to the peripheral blood Vdelta1+ controls. No clustering by age or sex was observed, so analyses did not stratify donors by these variables. In contrast to oligoclonal peripheral blood repertoires, thymic TRG and TRD repertoires appeared to be highly polyclonal with Gaussian CDR3 length distributions. Numerous TRG clonotypes were shared among donors (up to about 6.9x10^3), while TRD repertoires were essentially private (a maximum of roughly 100 shared). The use of highly purified populations and single-cell validation was advised by the authors, since misinterpretation of bulk repertoire data could be caused by unexpected Vdelta2 sequences.

RNA extraction was carried out with the RNeasy mini kit, and reverse transcription was then done using Superscript III. CDR3 amplicons were generated by multiplex PCR with pooled V-gene forward primers and a constant-region reverse primer carrying Illumina adaptor overhangs. After gel purification, amplicons were indexed with Nextera index primers over approximately 8 extra PCR cycles and were then purified with AMPure XP beads. Sequencing of the libraries was done on an Illumina MiSeq using paired-end 250 bp reads, dual indexing and a roughly 20% PhiX spike-in. The original methods were these. Read quality was checked with FastQC, and TRG read pairs were merged using ea-utils fastq-join. IMGT/HighV-QUEST was used to annotate sequences, retaining only productive sequences with an unambiguous V-gene assignment, and each clonotype was defined by an identical CDR3 sequence. For downstream analysis, VDJtools 1.1.1, tcR 2.2.3, Treemap and vegan Shannon diversity in R 3.4.4 were used. TCRdb called clones from the public reads with CATT, and repeated DNA sequences were later combined into one row. In this record, the V and J calls reflect TCRdb's handling and not the investigators' own analysis. The sample records some 37,000 gamma-chain clones, 20% of which are singletons. The top ten clonotypes cover under 2% of the sample.

This clone has a handful of counts. Its antigen is unknown. No qualities accompany the bases; no much larger clone lies one base away. Here the chain combines TRGV2 and TRGJ1 or TRGJ2. The receptor was isolated from a girl less than two years old who had congenital heart surgery. The sequencing input was Vdelta1+ gamma-delta thymocytes from the thymus. This specimen's cell subset or site label, per the study, means: FACS-sorted CD3+ TCRalphabeta- TCRVdelta1+ TCRVdelta2- thymocytes. The DNA reads as follows: TGTGCCACCTGGGACTATATGGGGTATTATAAGAAACTCTTT. The encoded protein is CATWDYMGYYKKLF.